The TCR beta chain under discussion was sequenced for a study of blood T cell repertoires in COVID-19. On the study more broadly: The origin of the acute and convalescent COVID-19 samples was the United States, Italy and Spain.

Original methodology: Reference gene primer amplification gave estimated nucleated cell counts. TCRdb's copy holds only in-frame clones and misses some; the assay was immunoSEQ multiplex PCR. That table furnishes V, J and clone size, whereas the DNA furnished D and trimming. The data contain about 400,000 clones, roughly 88% of them singletons. Participants were aged about 18 to 90 years, lived in around 22 US areas, and enrolled virtually. Cohorts were assigned according to the clinical history that participants reported. Germline V gives CDR1 GTSNPN, CDR2 SVGIG (reference sequence). V was clipped by 1 base and J by 7 bases; unmatched bases: 7. The CDR3 loop spans 14 amino acids.

The gene calls are TRBV30 and TRBJ1-5; 7 nucleotides agree with TRBD1. The specimen was PBMCs or T cells enriched from blood (not recorded which). This receptor was taken from a woman between 40 and 50 years old with acute COVID-19. In nucleotides, the CDR3 is TGTGCCTGGAGTGCATGGACAGGCGGACAGCCCCAGCATTTT. It is translated as CAWSAWTGGQPQHF.